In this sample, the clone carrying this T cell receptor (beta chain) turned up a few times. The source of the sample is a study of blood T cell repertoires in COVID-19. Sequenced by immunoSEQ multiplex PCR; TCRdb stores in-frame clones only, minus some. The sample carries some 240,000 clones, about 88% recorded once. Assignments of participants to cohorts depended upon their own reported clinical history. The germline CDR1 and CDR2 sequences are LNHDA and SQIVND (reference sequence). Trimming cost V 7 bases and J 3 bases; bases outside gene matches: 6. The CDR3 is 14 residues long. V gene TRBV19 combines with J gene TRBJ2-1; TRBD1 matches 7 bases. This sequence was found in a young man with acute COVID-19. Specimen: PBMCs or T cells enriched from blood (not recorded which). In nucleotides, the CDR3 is TGTGCCAGTACTAACCGGGACAGCTACAATGAGCAGTTCTTC. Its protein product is CASTNRDSYNEQFF.